A single sample is the source of the 7 T cell receptor beta chains below, sequenced in a study of T cell responses to AZD1222 COVID-19 vaccine. Method: immunoSEQ multiplex PCR; TCRdb's copy keeps in-frame clones and lacks some. The sample lists about 150,000 clones; 91% were seen once. The sequenced sample was peripheral blood, obtained on day 0 of AZD1222 vaccination. All receptors derive from an adult in good health.

The chain couples TRBV10-1 to TRBJ2-1; weak D call: TRBD2 (6 bases). This CDR3 region has 15 residues. Germline V gene sequence: CDR1 WNHNN, CDR2 SYGVQD (reference sequence). Trimming removed 3 bases at V and 4 bases at J, with 13 bases between. This CDR3 is CASSDGGARYNEQFF. The CDR3 nucleotides read TGCGCCAGCAGTGACGGAGGGGCGCGTTACAATGAGCAGTTCTTC.

The chain combines TRBV4-3 with TRBJ2-7; 9 bases are a match to TRBD1. The CDR3 totals 15 residues. Germline V CDR1 and CDR2: LGHNA, YSLEER. The V gene end was trimmed by 4 bases and the J gene end by 4 bases; junction bases not matched to a gene: 8. CDR3 residues: CASSPDRGFRYEQYF. The CDR3 DNA sequence: TGCGCCAGCAGCCCCGACAGGGGGTTTCGTTACGAGCAGTACTTC.

J is TRBJ2-7 and V is TRBV15, with D perhaps TRBD1 (6 bases). Germline V gene data show CDR1 as LNHNV and CDR2 as YYDKDF (reference sequence). V was cut by 6 bases and J by 0 bases, with 18 bases left in between. The CDR3 has 16 amino acids. CDR3 sequence reads: CATRLDLTGPSYEQYF. The CDR3, as DNA: TGTGCCACCAGGCTTGACCTGACAGGTCCCTCCTACGAGCAGTACTTC.

The genes are TRBV7-3 and TRBJ2-3; TRBD2 aligns across 9 bases. Per the germline V gene, CDR1 is SGHTA and CDR2 is FQGTGA. The CDR3 contains 15 residues. The ends lost 7 bases at V and 2 bases at J; junction bases unmatched: 7. CDR3 region: CASKQSSGTTDTQYF. The CDR3, as DNA: TGTGCCAGCAAGCAATCTAGCGGGACCACAGATACGCAGTATTTT. Full variable domain (missing parts from reference TRBV7-3 and TRBJ2-3): GAGVSQTPSNKVTEKGKYVELRCDPISGHTALYWYRQSLGQGPEFLIYFQGTGAADDSGLPNDRFFAVRPEGSVSTLKIQRTERGDSAVYLCASKQSSGTTDTQYFGPGTRLTVL.

This clone was counted a few times. This chain links TRBV4-3 with TRBJ1-2; D is unclear. Germline V gene sequence: CDR1 LGHNA, CDR2 YSLEER. The CDR3 runs to 14 residues. Trimming left V 0 bases short and J 7 bases short, with 12 bases between. In DNA form, the CDR3 reads TGCGCCAGCAGCCAAGATCTTAGGGAAGGTGGCTACACCTTC. Translated: CASSQDLREGGYTF.

The gene calls are TRBV18 and TRBJ2-2, with a tentative D call TRBD1 (6 bases). Per germline, CDR1 KGHSH and CDR2 LQKENI. There are 18 residues in the CDR3. V lost 1 base to trimming and J lost 4 bases, with 19 bases between them. In DNA form, the CDR3 reads TGTGCCAGCTCACCACTTGGGGGCGTCGGTTTAGGCACCGGGGAGCTGTTTTTT. Translated, it gives CASSPLGGVGLGTGELFF.

The genes are TRBV6-2 or TRBV6-3 and TRBJ2-4, with 9 positions matching TRBD2. The germline V gene has CDR1 MNHEY and CDR2 SVGEGT. This CDR3 is 16 amino acids long. Trimming removed 1 base from V and 9 bases from J; junction bases left unmatched: 10. The CDR3 nucleotides read TGTGCCAGCAGTTACTGGTACAAGCGGGAGGTTCCCATTCAGTACTTC. It yields the protein CASSYWYKREVPIQYF.